The 21 T cell receptor beta chains presented below share a single source sample, sequenced in a study of OX40 agonist ivuxolimab in advanced cancers. Assay: immunoSEQ multiplex PCR; the TCRdb copy retains only in-frame clones and omits some. The sample lists approximately 87,000 clones, more than 85% seen once, with 3% to 3.5% in the top ten. The sample consisted of CD4+ or CD8+ T cells sorted from blood, taken in a trial of the OX40 agonist ivuxolimab. The receptor set was obtained from an adult with an advanced solid tumor such as melanoma, head and neck, liver or kidney cancer.

J is TRBJ2-2 and V is TRBV4-3; unclear D gene. The CDR3 sequence is 16 residues long. Germline CDR1 LGHNA, CDR2 YSLEER. The germline V and J ends were trimmed by 4 bases and 5 bases, with 17 bases remaining between them. CDR3 nucleotides: TGCGCCAGCAGCCTAGCCCACCCGGATCGGACCGGGGAGCTGTTTTTT. Translating gives CASSLAHPDRTGELFF.

The CDR3, as DNA: TGTGCCACCAGCAGAGATAGACAGGGGAACACTGAAGCTTTCTTT. Translating it yields CATSRDRQGNTEAFF. The V gene is TRBV15, the J gene TRBJ1-1, with TRBD1 matching 7 bases. Per germline, CDR1 LNHNV and CDR2 YYDKDF (reference sequence). V dropped 0 bases and J dropped 1; count of bases not matched to a gene: 2. CDR3 length: 15 residues. The full variable domain, its missing parts supplied by reference TRBV15 and TRBJ1-1, is DAMVIQNPRYQVTQFGKPVTLSCSQTLNHNVMYWYQQKSSQAPKLLFHYYDKDFNNEADTPDNFQSRRPNTSFCFLDIRSPGLGDTAMYLCATSRDRQGNTEAFFGQGTRLTVV.

This rearrangement joins TRBV5-5 to TRBJ1-5, with D possibly TRBD1 on 6 matching bases. The CDR3 runs 14 residues. Germline V CDR1 and CDR2: SGHKS, YYEKEE (reference sequence). Between the trimmed V and J ends, which lost 4 bases and 4 bases, there was a span of 12 bases. CDR3 nucleotides: TGTGCCAGCAGCCGCTGGACAGAAAATCAGCCCCAGCATTTT. This codes for CASSRWTENQPQHF.

The genes are TRBV9 and TRBJ2-1; D is unresolved. Germline V lookup: CDR1 SGDLS, CDR2 YYNGEE. This CDR3 comprises 12 residues. V dropped 4 bases and J dropped 6 bases, with 8 bases sitting between them. CDR3 sequence (DNA): TGTGCCAGCAGCTTATCCCCCAATGAGCAGTTCTTC. It codes for CASSLSPNEQFF.

The V gene is TRBV11-2, the J gene TRBJ2-7, with D possibly matching TRBD1 (5 bases). CDR3 length equals 19 residues. V was shortened by 2 bases and J by 2 bases, with 25 bases between the two germline ends. Germline V gene sequence: CDR1 SGHAT, CDR2 FQNNGV. This CDR3 is CASSLNAFALGALTYEQYF. Here the CDR3 DNA reads TGTGCCAGCAGCTTAAACGCCTTCGCGTTAGGGGCCCTAACCTACGAGCAGTACTTC.

This clone occurred once. The chain links TRBV5-6 to TRBJ1-5, with D perhaps TRBD1 (6 bases). The CDR3 is 14 amino acids. CDR1 is SGHDT, CDR2 YYEEEE, per germline. The V gene lost 0 bases and the J gene lost 3 bases, with 7 bases spanning the gap. CDR3 in DNA: TGTGCCAGCAGCTTGGGACAGGACAATCAGCCCCAGCATTTT. Protein product: CASSLGQDNQPQHF.

The rearrangement joins TRBV27 to TRBJ2-1; TRBD1 matches at 8 bases. CDR3 length equals 13 residues. The ends lost 4 bases at V and 6 bases at J; junction bases unmatched: 2. The V gene's germline CDR1 is MNHEY and CDR2 SMNVEV (reference sequence). CDR3 bases: TGTGCCAGCAGTTCGACAGGGGTCAATGAGCAGTTCTTC. Translation: CASSSTGVNEQFF.

This clone showed up just once. V is TRBV6-5 and J is TRBJ2-7; TRBD2 aligns across 10 bases. The CDR3 has 15 amino acids. With 6 bases clipped from V and 0 bases from J, the junction kept 5 bases outside the gene matches. CDR1 is MNHEY, CDR2 SVGAGI, per germline. The CDR3 coding sequence is TGTGCCAGCAGCATACTAGCGGGGAGCTCCTACGAGCAGTACTTC. Translation: CASSILAGSSYEQYF.

This chain's CDR3 is CASSWTPGSYEQYF. In nucleotides, the CDR3 is TGTGCCAGTAGTTGGACCCCGGGCTCCTACGAGCAGTACTTC. V usage is TRBV19 and J usage is TRBJ2-7; D not resolved. This CDR3 spans 14 amino acids. V lost 5 bases and J lost 0, with 11 bases in between. Looked up from germline, CDR1 is LNHDA and CDR2 is SQIVND (reference sequence).

The chain uses TRBV10-2 and TRBJ2-1; D call uncertain. V lost 4 bases, J lost 5 bases, and 12 bases lay in between. The CDR3 is 14 amino acids. CDR1 is WSHSY, CDR2 SAAADI, per germline. CDR3 DNA: TGCGCCAGCAGTGCGGGTGGAACCCACAATGAGCAGTTCTTC. This translates into CASSAGGTHNEQFF.

The J gene is TRBJ2-5, the V gene TRBV6-5; D is unresolved. Trimming removed 8 bases from V and 3 bases from J, with 7 bases in between. Germline CDR1 is MNHEY and CDR2 is SVGAGI. The CDR3 is 11 residues long. The CDR3 spells CASGPKETQYF. In DNA form, the CDR3 reads TGTGCCAGCGGACCCAAAGAGACCCAGTACTTC.

V gene TRBV4-1 combines with J gene TRBJ1-5; unclear D gene. V shed 0 bases and J shed 4 bases, with 7 bases lying between them. The CDR3 has 14 amino acids. Germline V gene lookup returns CDR1 MGHRA and CDR2 YSYEKL. In DNA, the CDR3 is TGCGCCAGCAGCCAAGAAAAGCATAATCAGCCCCAGCATTTT. This sequence encodes CASSQEKHNQPQHF.

This sequence joins TRBV6-5 and TRBJ1-2; 9 bases are shared with TRBD1. This CDR3 region has 14 residues. CDR1 MNHEY and CDR2 SVGAGI come from the germline V gene. J gave up 1 base and V 5 bases, and 2 bases lay outside the gene matches. Here the CDR3 reads CASSPGQGNYGYTF. In DNA, the CDR3 is TGTGCCAGCAGTCCGGGACAGGGTAACTATGGCTACACCTTC.

The chain combines TRBV15 with TRBJ2-1, with 7 nucleotides matching TRBD2. Germline loops: CDR1 LNHNV, CDR2 YYDKDF (reference sequence). There are 13 residues in the CDR3. The junction had 9 bases not matched to a gene; V was cut back by 7 bases and J by 9 bases. CDR3 DNA: TGTGCCACCATGGCGGGGAGGGTGGGTGAGCAGTTCTTC. Translating gives CATMAGRVGEQFF.

To note about this clone: At the DNA level, this CDR3 is encoded by other sequences in the same sample as well. The chain links TRBV4-3 to TRBJ1-5; D is perhaps TRBD1 (5 bases). V was cut by 0 bases and J by 7 bases, with 13 bases left in between. The CDR3 has 15 amino acids. The germline V gene encodes CDR1 LGHNA and CDR2 YSLEER. Written as DNA, the CDR3 is TGCGCCAGCAGCCAAGACGGAGGGGCGGGCCAGCCCCAGCATTTT. This codes for CASSQDGGAGQPQHF.

CDR3: CASSFRTSYPNEQFF. The CDR3 DNA reads TGCGCCAGCAGCTTTAGGACTAGCTACCCTAATGAGCAGTTCTTC. V gene TRBV5-1 combines with J gene TRBJ2-1; 8 nucleotides match TRBD2. The germline gives CDR1 SGHRS, CDR2 YFSETQ. The ends lost 2 bases at V and 7 bases at J; junction bases unmatched: 8. This CDR3 region has 15 residues.

This chain connects TRBV6-5 to TRBJ2-3; D unresolved. Per the germline V gene, CDR1 is MNHEY and CDR2 is SVGAGI. The CDR3 extends over 13 amino acids. The V end lost 2 bases, the J end lost 1 base, and 4 bases lay between the germline ends. CDR3 coding DNA: TGTGCCAGCAGTTACATGGGCACAGATACGCAGTATTTT. Translating gives CASSYMGTDTQYF.

Comments on this clone: At one end the junction does not follow the germline gene, possibly because of a read error. The chain uses TRBV27 and TRBJ2-1; D is perhaps TRBD2 (7 bases). The CDR3 contains 15 residues. Germline V gives CDR1 MNHEY, CDR2 SMNVEV (reference sequence). CDR3 residues: CATRLGGPAYIEQFF. For the CDR3, the DNA is TGTGCCACCAGGCTGGGGGGGCCGGCCTACATTGAGCAGTTCTTC.

V is TRBV14 and J is TRBJ2-3, with D perhaps TRBD2 (5 bases). CDR3 length: 18 residues. The V and J ends lost 0 bases and 3 bases respectively, with 19 bases between them. The V gene's germline CDR1 is SGHDN and CDR2 FVKESK. The CDR3 sequence is CASSQDHGVYLGTDTQYF. The DNA for the CDR3 is TGTGCCAGCAGCCAAGATCACGGGGTCTATTTGGGGACAGATACGCAGTATTTT. Together with reference TRBV14 and TRBJ2-3, the CDR3 gives the full variable domain: EAGVTQFPSHSVIEKGQTVTLRCDPISGHDNLYWYRRVMGKEIKFLLHFVKESKQDESGMPNNRFLAERTGGTYSTLKVQPAELEDSGVYFCASSQDHGVYLGTDTQYFGPGTRLTVL.

The chain carries TRBV9 and TRBJ2-1; D is undetermined. Trimming took 1 base from V and 5 from J, leaving 7 bases between them. In germline, CDR1 is SGDLS, CDR2 YYNGEE. The CDR3 length is 13 residues. The CDR3 is CASSVLLNNEQFF. In DNA, the CDR3 is TGTGCCAGCAGCGTATTGCTCAACAATGAGCAGTTCTTC.

The V call is TRBV9, the J call TRBJ2-1, with D possibly TRBD2 on 6 matching bases. The CDR3 runs to 16 residues. CDR1 and CDR2 (germline): SGDLS, YYNGEE. Trimming took 0 bases from V and 6 from J, leaving 16 bases between them. The CDR3 spells CASSVGLEGPINEQFF. DNA of the CDR3: TGTGCCAGCAGCGTAGGGTTGGAGGGACCAATCAATGAGCAGTTCTTC.